This T cell receptor beta chain derives from a study of blood T cells in healthy people across ages. V gave up 3 bases and J gave up 8 bases, with 16 bases separating them. CDR1 and CDR2 from the germline V gene are DFQATT and SNEGSKA (reference sequence). The CDR3 spans 13 residues. Primers used in a second PCR of about 6 to 11 cycles were a sample-barcoded 5' primer and a J-beta primer mix. TCRdb itself ran the 5' RACE reads through MiXCR, one entry per CDR3 protein. Of around 1.5 million distinct CDR3 sequences listed, approximately 32% were seen once; the top ten hold 11%. This clonotype was recorded a few times.

Sequenced material: blood. This TCR came from a woman younger than 45 in good health. The chain joins TRBV20-1 to TRBJ1-2; perhaps TRBD1 as D (5 bases). This CDR3 is CSASPRQGVGYTF. Here the CDR3 DNA reads TGCAGTGCTAGTCCCCGCCAGGGTGTAGGCTACACCTTC.